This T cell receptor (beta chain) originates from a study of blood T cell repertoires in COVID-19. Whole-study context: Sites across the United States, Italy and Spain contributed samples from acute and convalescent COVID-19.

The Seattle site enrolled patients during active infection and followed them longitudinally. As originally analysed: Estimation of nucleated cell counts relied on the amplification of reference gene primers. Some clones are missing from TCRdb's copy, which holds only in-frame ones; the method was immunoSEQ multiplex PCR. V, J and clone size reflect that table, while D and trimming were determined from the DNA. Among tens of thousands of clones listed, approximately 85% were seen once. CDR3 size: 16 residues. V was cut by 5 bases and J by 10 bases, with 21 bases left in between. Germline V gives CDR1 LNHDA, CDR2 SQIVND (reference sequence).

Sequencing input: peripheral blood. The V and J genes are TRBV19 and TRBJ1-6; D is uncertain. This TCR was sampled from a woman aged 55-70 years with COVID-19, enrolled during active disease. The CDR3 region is CASSPSIMSSLSPLHF. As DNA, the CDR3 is TGTGCCAGTAGTCCGAGTATCATGTCGAGCTTATCACCCCTCCACTTT.